This TCR beta chain was identified during a study of regulatory T cells in long-lasting Graves disease. Regarding time point: newly diagnosed GD, antithyroid drugs for less than 3 months. The TCR library was made from RNA extracted from PBMCs. Doctors identified Graves' disease using the American Thyroid Association guidelines. This CDR3 has 16 amino acids. The germline V and J ends were trimmed by 8 bases and 2 bases, with 22 bases remaining between them. Building the TCR beta libraries relied on iRepertoire HTBI primers, and CDR3 regions underwent Arm-PCR. In TCRdb, the multiplex PCR reads were re-called with MiXCR into one record per CDR3 protein. Altogether over 450,000 distinct CDR3 sequences are present, approximately 12% being singletons, with the ten largest covering 7.5% to 9%. Notes on this clonotype: This CDR3 is missing its conserved last phenylalanine or tryptophan, likely due to a read error.

The same data also went into a second study, on T cells in Graves' hyperthyroidism and ophthalmopathy.

The source was peripheral blood mononuclear cells (PBMCs), collected at new diagnosis, from a patient treated with antithyroid drugs. The genes are TRBV12-3 or TRBV12-4 and TRBJ2-7; the D gene is possibly TRBD2 (6 bases). This sequence originates from a woman younger than 45 with Graves disease. The CDR3 reads CASGIHGDAGTYEQYL. CDR3 nucleotide sequence: TGTGCCAGCGGGATCCATGGAGACGCGGGAACCTACGAGCAGTACCTC.